The present T cell receptor beta chain was sequenced within a study of blood T cells in healthy people across ages. The CDR3 extends over 13 amino acids. V shed 6 bases and J shed 2 bases, with 9 bases lying between them. Germline lookup yields CDR1 MNHNY and CDR2 SVGAGI (reference sequence). Using a J-beta primer mix together with a sample-barcoded 5' primer, a second PCR was run for roughly 6 to 11 cycles. Each cDNA molecule carried a tag from a template-switch adaptor that contained 12 random nucleotides. Using its own MiXCR run on the 5' RACE reads, TCRdb lists one record per CDR3 protein. Here the sample spans about 1.7 million distinct CDR3 sequences, about 30% being singletons.

This chain connects TRBV6-6 to TRBJ2-3; D could derive from TRBD1 or TRBD2 (5 bases each). Input material: blood. The sequence came from a woman in her twenties or thirties in good health. The CDR3 DNA sequence: TGTGCCAGCAGCCACGGGGCCACAGATACGCAGTATTTT. Translated: CASSHGATDTQYF.